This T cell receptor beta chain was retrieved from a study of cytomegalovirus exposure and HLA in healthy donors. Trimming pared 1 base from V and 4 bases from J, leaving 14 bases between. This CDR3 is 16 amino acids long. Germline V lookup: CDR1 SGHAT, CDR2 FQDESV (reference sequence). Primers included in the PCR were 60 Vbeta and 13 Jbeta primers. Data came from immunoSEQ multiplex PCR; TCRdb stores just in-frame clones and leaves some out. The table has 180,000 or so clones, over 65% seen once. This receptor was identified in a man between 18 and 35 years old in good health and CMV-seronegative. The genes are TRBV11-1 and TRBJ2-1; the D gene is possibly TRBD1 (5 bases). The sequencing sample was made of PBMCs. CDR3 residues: CASSLEGGRAYNEQFF. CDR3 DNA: TGTGCCAGCAGCTTAGAAGGTGGCAGGGCTTACAATGAGCAGTTCTTC.